One sample yielded the 19 T cell receptor beta chains listed below, sequenced in a study of stem cell transplantation in POMP-related autoinflammatory disease. This table comes from immunoSEQ multiplex PCR, and its TCRdb copy is limited to in-frame clones, with some not included. The sample includes tens of thousands of clones, approximately 78% of them seen just once. Sequenced material: CD4+ T cells from PBMCs, taken before stem cell transplantation. These receptors came from a human donor with POMP-related autoinflammation and immune dysregulation (PRAID).

The chain links TRBV18 to TRBJ1-5; no clear D. Germline values: CDR1 KGHSH, CDR2 LQKENI. The CDR3 covers 16 residues. Trimming cost V 2 bases and J 0 bases, with 11 bases left between them. The CDR3 sequence is CASSPKVRYSNQPQHF. The CDR3 coding sequence is TGTGCCAGCTCACCAAAGGTCCGATATAGCAATCAGCCCCAGCATTTT.

This clone was observed a few times. CDR3 residues: CASSITPGSNQPQHF. Written as DNA, the CDR3 is TGTGCCAGTAGTATAACTCCTGGCAGCAATCAGCCCCAGCATTTT. J is TRBJ1-5 and V is TRBV19, with D unresolved. The CDR3 is 15 residues long. From germline, CDR1 is LNHDA and CDR2 SQIVND (reference sequence). Trimming took off 2 bases at V and 1 base at J, with 9 bases between the two ends.

The rearrangement uses TRBV6-1 and TRBJ2-3, with D maybe TRBD2 (7 bases). Looked up from germline, CDR1 is MNHNS and CDR2 is SASEGT. The germline V and J ends were trimmed by 6 bases and 5 bases, with 18 bases remaining between them. The CDR3 has 15 residues. The CDR3 nucleotides are TGTGCCAGCAGGAGGGGGGGCGAGGGGTTAGATACGCAGTATTTT. Its translation: CASRRGGEGLDTQYF.

V gene TRBV5-1 combines with J gene TRBJ2-2, with D maybe TRBD2 (6 bases). V dropped 0 bases and J dropped 5 bases, with 8 bases sitting between them. There are 14 residues in the CDR3. Germline CDR1 and CDR2: SGHRS and YFSETQ. The CDR3 DNA follows: TGCGCCAGCAGCTTGGCACGGGGGACCGGGGAGCTGTTTTTT. Amino acids: CASSLARGTGELFF.

The CDR3 protein is CASSTTDRGGTPLHF. CDR3 coding DNA: TGTGCCAGCAGCACCACGGACAGGGGAGGTACACCCCTCCACTTT. V gene TRBV9 combines with J gene TRBJ1-6, with TRBD1 matching over 9 bases. Germline CDR1 is SGDLS and CDR2 is YYNGEE. This CDR3 contains 15 residues. J gave up 11 bases and V 4 bases, and 10 bases lay outside the gene matches.

The CDR3 bases are TGTGCCAGCACCCATTCACGGGGGGTAAACACCGGGGAGCTGTTTTTT. Amino acids: CASTHSRGVNTGELFF. The chain is built from TRBV7-8 and TRBJ2-2; 7 nucleotides match TRBD2. The CDR3 contains 16 residues. Germline V gene data show CDR1 as SGHVS and CDR2 as FQNEAQ. V gave up 7 bases and J gave up 2 bases; unmatched junction bases: 10.

J is TRBJ1-2 and V is TRBV7-9, with D uncertain. This CDR3 contains 12 residues. Trimming left V 8 bases short and J 9 bases short, with 16 bases between. In germline, CDR1 is SEHNR, CDR2 FQNEAQ (reference sequence). CDR3 residues: CASGSPGLSYTF. The CDR3 DNA reads as TGTGCCAGCGGGAGCCCTGGGCTGAGCTACACCTTC.

The chain couples TRBV2 to TRBJ2-1, with 14 bases aligning to TRBD2. Per the germline V gene, CDR1 is SNHLY and CDR2 is FYNNEI. The trim removed 3 bases at V and 7 bases at J, leaving 5 bases unmatched. CDR3 size: 16 residues. The CDR3 region is CASSDAGLAGVNEQFF. CDR3 DNA: TGTGCCAGCAGTGACGCGGGACTAGCGGGAGTGAATGAGCAGTTCTTC.

This chain connects TRBV27 to TRBJ1-2; D is unclear. Germline assignment: CDR1 MNHEY and CDR2 SMNVEV (reference sequence). This CDR3 has 16 residues. With 4 bases removed from V and 4 bases from J, the gap between germline ends came to 19 bases. CDR3 in amino acids: CASSSPGPPWIYGYTF. DNA of the CDR3: TGTGCCAGCAGTTCCCCCGGCCCACCCTGGATCTATGGCTACACCTTC.

A word on this clone: One end of the junction fails to match germline, which may point to a read error. The chain uses TRBV6-1 and TRBJ2-7; the match to TRBD2 covers 7 bases. CDR1 and CDR2 from the germline V gene are MNHNS and SASEGT. CDR3 length equals 19 residues. CDR3 in DNA: TGTGCCAACAGTGAATTTGACTTCGGCTGGGAGGGTAGCTCCTACGAGCAGTACTTC. It codes for CANSEFDFGWEGSSYEQYF.

The chain is built from TRBV6-5 and TRBJ2-7; D call uncertain. CDR3 length: 10 amino acids. Germline assignment: CDR1 MNHEY and CDR2 SVGAGI. Deletions cut 7 bases from V and 4 bases from J, with 5 bases between. CDR3 loop: CASTVYEQYF. The DNA of the CDR3 is TGTGCCAGCACCGTATACGAGCAGTACTTC.

The rearrangement links TRBV7-2 to TRBJ2-5, with unresolved D. There are 14 residues in the CDR3. V dropped 4 bases and J dropped 5 bases, with 14 bases sitting between them. Germline CDR1 reads SGHTA; CDR2 reads FQGNSA. CDR3 bases: TGTGCCAGCAGCTCCCGCCCGGCGGTGGAGACCCAGTACTTC. Translated: CASSSRPAVETQYF.

The chain employs TRBV14 and TRBJ2-5; possibly TRBD1 for D (6 bases). The germline V gene has CDR1 SGHDN and CDR2 FVKESK. The CDR3 is 14 amino acids. Trimming left V 4 bases short and J 0 bases short, with 9 bases between. CDR3 sequence: CASSPWGHQETQYF. CDR3 bases: TGTGCCAGCAGCCCGTGGGGGCACCAAGAGACCCAGTACTTC.

This clone has only one observation. This chain joins TRBV4-1 and TRBJ2-7; 8 nucleotides agree with TRBD1. J lost 5 bases, V lost 0 bases, and 6 bases had no gene match. Germline assignment: CDR1 MGHRA and CDR2 YSYEKL. CDR3 length: 15 residues. CDR3 nucleotides: TGCGCCAGCAGCCAAGATCGGACAGGGAAAAACGAGCAGTACTTC. Translation: CASSQDRTGKNEQYF.

This clone was picked up a small number of times. This chain links TRBV30 with TRBJ1-1; D call uncertain. V dropped 0 bases and J dropped 10 bases, with 12 bases sitting between them. Germline V CDR1 and CDR2: GTSNPN, SVGIG (reference sequence). The CDR3 extends over 12 amino acids. The chain's CDR3 is CAWSVGPPAAFF. CDR3 DNA: TGTGCCTGGAGTGTAGGCCCCCCGGCAGCTTTCTTT.

The J gene is TRBJ1-2, the V gene TRBV12-5; 9 bases are shared with TRBD1. Per germline, CDR1 LGHNT and CDR2 FRNRAP. The CDR3 length is 20 residues. Losses at the gene ends were 0 bases for V and 3 bases for J; bases not matched to a gene: 17. CDR3 amino acids: CASGLVGSGPGDRADYGYTF. The DNA for the CDR3 is TGTGCTAGTGGTTTGGTAGGTAGCGGTCCCGGGGACAGGGCGGACTATGGCTACACCTTC.

J is TRBJ2-3 and V is TRBV6-5; D call uncertain. The V and J ends lost 6 bases and 2 bases respectively, with 3 bases between them. CDR3 size: 11 residues. Germline CDR1 MNHEY, CDR2 SVGAGI. DNA for the CDR3: TGTGCCAGCAGCCCCACAGATACGCAGTATTTT. Translating gives CASSPTDTQYF.

The CDR3, as DNA: TGTGCCATCAGTGAAATGGCAGCCCCCTACAATGAGCAGTTCTTC. This encodes CAISEMAAPYNEQFF. V and J are TRBV10-3 and TRBJ2-1; unclear D gene. Germline V gene lookup returns CDR1 ENHRY and CDR2 SYGVKD. V was pared by 3 bases and J by 2 bases, with 11 bases between. The CDR3 is 15 residues long.

This clone was counted only a few times. This chain links TRBV18 with TRBJ2-2; 11 bases match TRBD1. CDR1 is KGHSH and CDR2 is LQKENI in the germline V gene. CDR3 size: 16 residues. Trimming at V came to 3 bases and at J to 8 bases, leaving 8 bases not matched to a gene. CDR3: CASSPPYGQGAGELFF. The CDR3 bases are TGTGCCAGCTCACCGCCGTATGGACAGGGGGCAGGGGAGCTGTTTTTT.